This TCR beta chain was obtained from a study of cytomegalovirus exposure and HLA in healthy donors. On the study more broadly: Around 80 million unique TCRs from HLA-typed donors were held in an early data release.

General study points: Among TCR beta chains, those listed as cytomegalovirus-associated numbered some 170. Earlier analysis looked at TCR beta V segments, and most were productive about 90% or about 30% of the time. In a later analysis, V- and J-gene trimming of beta chains associated with a DCLRE1C missense variant, replicated independently.

Details on this clone: As yet, its antigen is unknown.

In the PCR, 60 Vbeta and 13 Jbeta primers were used. Here immunoSEQ multiplex PCR was the method, and the copy in TCRdb shows in-frame clones only, minus some. The sample table includes under 200,000 clones. The germline V and J ends were trimmed by 7 bases and 5 bases, with 18 bases remaining between them. In germline, CDR1 is SGDLS, CDR2 YYNGEE. The CDR3 has 15 amino acids. The sequence was collected from a man aged 30 to 39 in good health and CMV-seronegative. The sequenced sample consisted of PBMCs. The chain links TRBV9 to TRBJ2-2; tentative D call: TRBD1 (5 bases). CDR3 sequence (DNA): TGTGCCAGCCAAATAGGGGCCCCCGGAACCGGGGAGCTGTTTTTT. Amino acids: CASQIGAPGTGELFF.